A few counts support the clone carrying this TCR beta chain. With 5 bases removed from V and 8 bases from J, the gap between germline ends came to 21 bases. From germline, CDR1 is SEHNR and CDR2 FQNEAQ (reference sequence). The CDR3 consists of 16 residues. This specimen comes from a study of blood T cells in healthy people across ages. A second PCR, run for about 7 to 11 cycles, used a sample-barcoded 5' primer plus a J-beta primer mix. TCRdb fed the 5' RACE reads into MiXCR, producing one record per CDR3 protein. The table shows 1.5 million to 2 million distinct CDR3 sequences, with about 31% occurring only once.

This TCR was recovered from a woman aged 25 to 39 in good health. The material sequenced was blood. The chain employs TRBV7-9 and TRBJ2-2; a weak D match, TRBD2 (6 bases). CDR3 amino acids: CASSPPWEVLAGELFF. CDR3 coding DNA: TGTGCCAGCAGCCCTCCATGGGAGGTGCTCGCTGGGGAGCTGTTTTTT. The whole variable domain, remainder taken from reference TRBV7-9 and TRBJ2-2, is DTGVSQNPRHKITKRGQNVTFRCDPISEHNRLYWYRQTLGQGPEFLTYFQNEAQLEKSRLLSDRFSAERPKGSFSTLEIQRTEQGDSAMYLCASSPPWEVLAGELFFGEGSRLTVL.